Listed here are 11 T cell receptor beta chains from one sample, sequenced in a study of human T cells and chemical hapten exposure. Time point: patch test 2, 6 weeks after DPC sensitization. Specified treatment: therapeutic diphenylcyclopropenone sensitization with weekly scalp DPC. TCRdb re-derived calls from the RACE reads in MiXCR, one entry per CDR3 protein. Seen here are over 65,000 distinct CDR3 sequences, around a tenth observed once, and the top ten hold 1.5% to 2%. The sample here was whole blood, taken in connection with sensitization to the hapten diphenylcyclopropenone (DPC). These receptors came from a man younger than 30 with alopecia areata. Some clones in this sample may be carry-over from other donors' samples.

This clonotype was detected many times. The genes are TRBV4-1 and TRBJ1-5, with a weak D call TRBD1 (5 bases). V gave up 0 bases and J gave up 3 bases, with 21 bases separating them. Germline lookup yields CDR1 MGHRA and CDR2 YSYEKL. The CDR3 runs 19 residues. The CDR3 here is CASSQEPTELSGVNQPQHF. In DNA form, the CDR3 reads TGCGCCAGCAGCCAAGAGCCAACAGAGTTGTCGGGGGTCAATCAGCCCCAGCATTTT.

This clonotype was observed at least ten times. This rearrangement joins TRBV7-2 to TRBJ2-7; 7 bases map to TRBD2. The CDR3 loop spans 15 amino acids. With 3 bases clipped from V and 2 bases from J, the junction kept 7 bases outside the gene matches. Germline V lookup: CDR1 SGHTA, CDR2 FQGNSA. The CDR3, as DNA: TGTGCCAGCAGCTTCGCCGGGGGGTTTGCCTACGAGCAGTACGTC. Translation gives CASSFAGGFAYEQYV.

This clonotype has a handful of counts. The chain uses TRBV28 and TRBJ1-5; 7 nucleotides line up with TRBD1. Germline CDR1 reads MDHEN; CDR2 reads SYDVKM. There are 15 residues in the CDR3. The V segment lost 6 bases and the J segment 7 bases; nucleotides outside the gene matches: 12. The CDR3 DNA sequence: TGTGCCAGCAGCCCTGGGACAGCCCTCCGGCAGCCCCAGCATTTT. It encodes CASSPGTALRQPQHF. The whole variable domain, filled in from reference TRBV28 and TRBJ1-5, reads DVKVTQSSRYLVKRTGEKVFLECVQDMDHENMFWYRQDPGLGLRLIYFSYDVKMKEKGDIPEGYSVSREKKERFSLILESASTNQTSMYLCASSPGTALRQPQHFGDGTRLSIL.

This clonotype has a count of ten or more. V and J are TRBV7-2 and TRBJ2-7; TRBD1 aligns across 7 bases. The germline gives CDR1 SGHTA, CDR2 FQGNSA. Trimming cost V 4 bases and J 0 bases; bases outside gene matches: 6. This CDR3 has 15 amino acids. The CDR3 region is CASSSSGTDSYEQYF. CDR3 nucleotide sequence: TGTGCCAGCAGCTCATCCGGGACAGACTCCTACGAGCAGTACTTC.

This clonotype was counted between two and nine times. This chain uses TRBV10-3 with TRBJ2-7, with D possibly called TRBD1 or TRBD2 (5 bases each). The germline gives CDR1 ENHRY, CDR2 SYGVKD. Trimming removed 11 bases at V and 2 bases at J, with 19 bases between. The CDR3 contains 14 residues. The CDR3 DNA sequence: TGTGCCTTTCTCGGGGCAAGTTACACCTACGAGCAGTACGTC. Protein: CAFLGASYTYEQYV.

V and J are TRBV12-3 or TRBV12-4 and TRBJ2-5; D perhaps matches TRBD2 (6 bases). The V end lost 6 bases, the J end lost 5 bases, and 16 bases lay between the germline ends. The CDR3 runs to 14 residues. The CDR3 DNA reads TGTGCCAGCAGCCACACTAGCCTCGGCGAGACCCAGTACTTC. Translation gives CASSHTSLGETQYF.

The chain joins TRBV7-8 to TRBJ2-1; perhaps TRBD2 as D (6 bases). Trimming shortened V by 1 base and J by 4 bases, and 8 bases separated the two germline ends. The CDR3 sequence is 14 residues long. Germline V gene data show CDR1 as SGHVS and CDR2 as FQNEAQ. The CDR3 bases are TGTGCCAGCAGCTTAGAGGCGGGATACAATGAGCAGTTCTTC. It specifies CASSLEAGYNEQFF. The full variable domain, with the rest looked up from reference TRBV7-8 and TRBJ2-1, is GAGVSQSPRYKVAKRGQDVALRCDPISGHVSLFWYQQALGQGPEFLTYFQNEAQLDKSGLPSDRFFAERPEGSVSTLKIQRTQQEDSAVYLCASSLEAGYNEQFFGPGTRLTVL.

A few counts support this clonotype. V and J are TRBV6-1 and TRBJ2-5; D gene uncertain. Germline-derived CDR1 and CDR2 are MNHNS and SASEGT. The CDR3 loop spans 14 amino acids. Trimming stripped 7 bases from V and 2 bases from J, with 14 bases between. CDR3 amino acids: CASNPLINQETQYF. The CDR3 DNA reads TGTGCCAGCAACCCCTTAATCAATCAAGAGACCCAGTACTTC.

The genes are TRBV27 and TRBJ2-7, with 7 bases matching TRBD1. After removal of 5 bases from V and 2 bases from J, the junction contained 6 bases not matched to a gene. The CDR3 is made up of 14 amino acids. Germline V gives CDR1 MNHEY, CDR2 SMNVEV (reference sequence). CDR3 loop: CASSPWDRPYEQYV. In DNA form, the CDR3 reads TGTGCCAGCAGTCCCTGGGACAGACCCTACGAGCAGTACGTC.

This clonotype has at least ten counts. The V call is TRBV5-1, the J call TRBJ2-1; D may be TRBD2 (6 bases). V lost 2 bases and J 6 bases, leaving 15 bases between the germline ends. The CDR3 totals 15 residues. Germline CDR1 and CDR2: SGHRS and YFSETQ. This CDR3 reads CASSFRGTRGNEQFF. The CDR3 region has the DNA TGCGCCAGCAGCTTCCGCGGGACCCGGGGCAATGAGCAGTTCTTC.

The chain carries TRBV5-4 and TRBJ2-7, with TRBD1 as a possible D gene (5 bases). Germline CDR1 and CDR2: SGHNT and YYREEE (reference sequence). This CDR3 comprises 14 residues. V lost 0 bases to trimming and J lost 6 bases, with 13 bases between them. The CDR3 spells CASSLDGRASEQYF. The CDR3 nucleotides read TGTGCCAGCAGCTTGGATGGCAGGGCCAGCGAGCAGTACTTC.